This T cell receptor beta chain was recorded in a study of cytotoxic CD8 clonotypes in ibrutinib-treated CLL. Background on the study: Recorded responses included around 24 partial and 2 complete; following median approximately six years, roughly 15 stayed remitted and about 12 progressed.

This clone has more than one count but fewer than ten. V lost 4 bases and J lost 1, with 10 bases in between. CDR1 and CDR2 from the germline V gene are MGHDK and SYGVNS. The CDR3 has 14 residues. Some clones are missing from TCRdb's copy, which holds only in-frame ones; the method was immunoSEQ multiplex PCR. The sample consists of around 330,000 clones, 67% of them appearing once. The TCR originated in a human donor with chronic lymphocytic leukemia. Specimen: PBMCs, collected after 36 months of ibrutinib treatment. The chain links TRBV25-1 to TRBJ1-1; no definite D call. The CDR3 spells CASSVLVGNTEAFF. CDR3 nucleotide sequence: TGTGCCAGCAGTGTTCTGGTGGGGAACACTGAAGCTTTCTTT. Supplemented by reference TRBV25-1 and TRBJ1-1, the full variable domain reads EADIYQTPRYLVIGTGKKITLECSQTMGHDKMYWYQQDPGMELHLIHYSYGVNSTEKGDLSSESTVSRIRTEHFPLTLESARPSHTSQYLCASSVLVGNTEAFFGQGTRLTVV.